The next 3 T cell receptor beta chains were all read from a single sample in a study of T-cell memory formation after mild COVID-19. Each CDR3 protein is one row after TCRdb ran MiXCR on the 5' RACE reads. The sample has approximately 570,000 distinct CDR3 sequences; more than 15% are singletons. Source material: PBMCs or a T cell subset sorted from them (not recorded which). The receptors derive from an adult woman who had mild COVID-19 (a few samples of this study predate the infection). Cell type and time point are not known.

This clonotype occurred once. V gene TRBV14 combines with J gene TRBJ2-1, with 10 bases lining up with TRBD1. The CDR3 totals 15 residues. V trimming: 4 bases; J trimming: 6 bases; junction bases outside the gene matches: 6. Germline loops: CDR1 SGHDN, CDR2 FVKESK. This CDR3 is CASSLYGTGVNEQFF. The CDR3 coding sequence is TGTGCCAGCAGCCTATACGGGACAGGGGTCAATGAGCAGTTCTTC.

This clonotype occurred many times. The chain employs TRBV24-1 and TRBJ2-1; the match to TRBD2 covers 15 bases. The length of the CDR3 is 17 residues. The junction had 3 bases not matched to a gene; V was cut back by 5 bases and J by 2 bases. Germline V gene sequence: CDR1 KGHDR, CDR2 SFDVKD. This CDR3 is CATSGRTSGRAYNEQFF. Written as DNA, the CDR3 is TGTGCCACCAGTGGCCGGACTAGCGGGAGGGCCTACAATGAGCAGTTCTTC.

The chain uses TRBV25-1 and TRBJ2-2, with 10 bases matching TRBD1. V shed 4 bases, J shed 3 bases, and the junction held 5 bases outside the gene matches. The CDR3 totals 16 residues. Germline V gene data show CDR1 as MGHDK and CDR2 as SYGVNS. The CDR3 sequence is CASSADRGRYTGELFF. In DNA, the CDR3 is TGTGCCAGCAGTGCCGACAGGGGGCGTTACACCGGGGAGCTGTTTTTT.